This entry lists 2 T cell receptor beta chains sequenced from one sample in a study of blood T cell repertoires in COVID-19. Assay used: immunoSEQ multiplex PCR; TCRdb lists only in-frame clones, some missing. Of about 98,000 clones in the sample, roughly 80% were seen once. Specimen: peripheral blood. Receptor source: a woman at least 80 years old with acute or convalescent COVID-19.

The chain has TRBV7-8 and TRBJ2-7, with no clear D. The CDR3 covers 14 residues. CDR1 SGHVS and CDR2 FQNEAQ come from the germline V gene. The V end was cut by 1 base, the J end by 3 bases, with 10 bases between. CDR3 DNA sequence: TGTGCCAGCAGCTTAGGCGGAGAATTCTACGAGCAGTACGTC. Translation: CASSLGGEFYEQYV.

The chain carries TRBV19 and TRBJ1-5; the D is unclear. The CDR3 totals 16 residues. The V gene lost 3 bases and the J gene lost 2 bases, with 14 bases spanning the gap. Germline V gene sequence: CDR1 LNHDA, CDR2 SQIVND (reference sequence). For the CDR3, the DNA is TGTGCCAGTAGTATGGCGGCGGCGCTTGGCAATCAGCCCCAGCATTTT. Protein sequence: CASSMAAALGNQPQHF.